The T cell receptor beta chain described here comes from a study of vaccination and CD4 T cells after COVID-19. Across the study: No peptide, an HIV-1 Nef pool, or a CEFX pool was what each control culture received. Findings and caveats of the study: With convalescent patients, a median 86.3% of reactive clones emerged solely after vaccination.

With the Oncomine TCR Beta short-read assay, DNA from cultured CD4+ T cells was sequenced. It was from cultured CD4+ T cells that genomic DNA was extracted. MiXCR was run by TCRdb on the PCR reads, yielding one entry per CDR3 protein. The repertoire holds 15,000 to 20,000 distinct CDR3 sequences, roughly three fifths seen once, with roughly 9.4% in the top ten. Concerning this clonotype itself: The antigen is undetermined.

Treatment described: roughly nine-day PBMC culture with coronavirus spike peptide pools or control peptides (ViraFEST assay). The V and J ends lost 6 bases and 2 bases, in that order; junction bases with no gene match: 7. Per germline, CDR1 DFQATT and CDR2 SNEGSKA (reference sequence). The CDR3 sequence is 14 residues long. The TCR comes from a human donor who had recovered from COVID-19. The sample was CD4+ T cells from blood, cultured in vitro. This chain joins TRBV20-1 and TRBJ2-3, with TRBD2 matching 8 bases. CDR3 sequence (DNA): TGCAGTGCAAAAAGCGGGAGAGACACAGATACGCAGTATTTT. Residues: CSAKSGRDTDTQYF.